This is a list of T cell receptor beta chains from one sample in a study of control samples from healthy donors and cancer patients. Sequencing used immunoSEQ multiplex PCR; TCRdb keeps in-frame clones, though not all of them. The table has 60,000 to 70,000 clones, 75% to 85% seen once; the top ten hold about 5%. Sequencing was done on a sample of blood. The receptors were sampled from a man aged 40-50 years in good health. The conserved cysteine and the conserved F or W are not part of the CDR3 here. Fields, in order: CDR3 length, J gene, V gene, CDR3 protein.

13,TRBJ1-6,TRBV4-3,ASSQDWDRGSPLH
12,TRBJ1-1,TRBV6-5,ASRGGRPNTEAF
13,TRBJ1-3,TRBV7-2,ASSLGLDRRNTIY
12,TRBJ2-7,TRBV3-1/TRBV3-2,ASSLDRGVGEQY
13,TRBJ2-7,TRBV11-2,ASSLENRGIGEQY
14,TRBJ1-4,TRBV9,ASSGNRDRANEKLF
14,TRBJ1-6,TRBV7-2,ASSLTRQGGNSPLH
16,TRBJ2-1,TRBV7-9,ASTADWRGGGAYNEQF
13,TRBJ2-2,TRBV25-1,ASTPGQDAAGELF
11,TRBJ2-5,TRBV29-1,SVGAGGGETQY
14,TRBJ2-7,TRBV28,ASSLKVGTGDYEQY
16,TRBJ2-6,TRBV5-6,ASSFLQGAGTGANVLT
15,TRBJ2-6,TRBV30,AWMGTGLFSGANVLT
13,TRBJ2-5,TRBV5-6,ASSPRDRGQETQY
13,TRBJ2-3,TRBV27,ASSLGDLRGETQY
16,TRBJ2-2,TRBV30,AWSVRSLAGFRTGELF
13,TRBJ1-1,TRBV3-1/TRBV3-2,ASSQAAAWNTEAF
13,TRBJ2-1,TRBV6-6,ASTQLIEGGNEQF
15,TRBJ1-5,TRBV25-1,ASSGGVGDSSNQPQH
10,TRBJ1-6,TRBV6-5,ASSGDNSPLH
14,TRBJ2-1,TRBV5-1,ASSLLLAANYNEQF
11,TRBJ2-7,TRBV11-2,ASSLTGFYEQY
13,TRBJ2-3,TRBV28,ASSQLGASTDTQY
13,TRBJ2-3,TRBV3-1/TRBV3-2,ASSPGGGRADTQY
12,TRBJ2-5,TRBV13,ASSPPDYQETQY
13,TRBJ1-4,TRBV3-1/TRBV3-2,ASSQDFQDIRKLF
11,TRBJ1-2,TRBV11-3,ASGGWGNYGYT
12,TRBJ2-3,TRBV7-2,ASSFLRGADTQY